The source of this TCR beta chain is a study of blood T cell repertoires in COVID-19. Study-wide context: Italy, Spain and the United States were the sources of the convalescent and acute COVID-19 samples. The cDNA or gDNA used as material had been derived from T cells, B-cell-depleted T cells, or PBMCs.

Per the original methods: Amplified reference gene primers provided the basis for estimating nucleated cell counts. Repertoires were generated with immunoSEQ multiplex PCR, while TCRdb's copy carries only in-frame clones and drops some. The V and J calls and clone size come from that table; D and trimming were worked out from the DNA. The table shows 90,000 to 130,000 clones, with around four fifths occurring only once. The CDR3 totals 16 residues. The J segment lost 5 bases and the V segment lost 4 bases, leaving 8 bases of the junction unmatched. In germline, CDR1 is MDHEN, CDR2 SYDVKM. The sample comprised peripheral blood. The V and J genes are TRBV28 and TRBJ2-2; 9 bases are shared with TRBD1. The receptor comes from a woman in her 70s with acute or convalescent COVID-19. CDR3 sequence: CASSSPGQGLTGELFF. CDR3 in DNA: TGTGCCAGCAGTTCCCCGGGACAGGGCTTGACCGGGGAGCTGTTTTTT.